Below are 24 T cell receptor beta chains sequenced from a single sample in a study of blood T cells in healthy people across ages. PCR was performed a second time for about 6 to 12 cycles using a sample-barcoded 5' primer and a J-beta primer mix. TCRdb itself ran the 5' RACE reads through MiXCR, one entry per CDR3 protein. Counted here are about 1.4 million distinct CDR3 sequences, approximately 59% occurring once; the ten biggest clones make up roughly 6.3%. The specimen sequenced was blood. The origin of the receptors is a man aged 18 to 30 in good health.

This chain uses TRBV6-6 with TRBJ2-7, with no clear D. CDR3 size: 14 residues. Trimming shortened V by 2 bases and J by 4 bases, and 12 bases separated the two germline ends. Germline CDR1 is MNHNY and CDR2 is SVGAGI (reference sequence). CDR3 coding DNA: TGTGCCAGCAGTTACGGCGTCAGCCTTTACGAGCAGTACTTC. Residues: CASSYGVSLYEQYF.

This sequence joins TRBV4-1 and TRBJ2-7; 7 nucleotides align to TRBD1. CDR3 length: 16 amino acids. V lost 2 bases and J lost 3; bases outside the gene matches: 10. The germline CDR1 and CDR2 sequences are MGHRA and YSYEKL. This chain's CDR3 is CASSQSKTGYDYEQYF. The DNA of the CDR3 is TGCGCCAGCAGCCAATCCAAGACAGGGTATGACTACGAGCAGTACTTC.

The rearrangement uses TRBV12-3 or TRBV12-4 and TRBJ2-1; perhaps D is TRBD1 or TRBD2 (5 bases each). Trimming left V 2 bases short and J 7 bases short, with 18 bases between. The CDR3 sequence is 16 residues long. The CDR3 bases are TGTGCCAGCAGTTTAATCGCGCAGGGAGAACGAAATGAGCAGTTCTTC. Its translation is CASSLIAQGERNEQFF.

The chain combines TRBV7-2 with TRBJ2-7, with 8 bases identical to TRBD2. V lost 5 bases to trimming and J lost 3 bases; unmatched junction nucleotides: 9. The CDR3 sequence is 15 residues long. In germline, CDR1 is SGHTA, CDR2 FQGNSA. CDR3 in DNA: TGTGCCAGCAGCCCCGACCTAGCGGGCTACTACGAGCAGTACTTC. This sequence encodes CASSPDLAGYYEQYF.

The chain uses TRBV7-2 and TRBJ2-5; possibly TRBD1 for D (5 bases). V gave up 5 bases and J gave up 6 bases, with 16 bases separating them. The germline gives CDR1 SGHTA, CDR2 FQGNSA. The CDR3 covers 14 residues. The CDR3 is CASSVGHQGKTQYF. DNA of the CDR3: TGTGCCAGCAGCGTAGGTCACCAGGGAAAGACCCAGTACTTC.

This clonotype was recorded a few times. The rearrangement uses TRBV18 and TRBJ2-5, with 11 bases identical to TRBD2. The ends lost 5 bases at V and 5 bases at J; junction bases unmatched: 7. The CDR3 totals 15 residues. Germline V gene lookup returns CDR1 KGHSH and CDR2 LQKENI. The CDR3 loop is CASSSLGLAGETQYF. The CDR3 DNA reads TGTGCCAGCTCATCACTTGGACTAGCGGGCGAGACCCAGTACTTC.

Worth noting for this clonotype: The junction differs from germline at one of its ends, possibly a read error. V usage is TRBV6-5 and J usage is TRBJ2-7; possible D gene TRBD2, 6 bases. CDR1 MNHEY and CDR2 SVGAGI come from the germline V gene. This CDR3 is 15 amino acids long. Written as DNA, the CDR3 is TGTGCCAGCAGGCATTTACGGGACTCACCCTACGAGCAATACTTC. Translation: CASRHLRDSPYEQYF.

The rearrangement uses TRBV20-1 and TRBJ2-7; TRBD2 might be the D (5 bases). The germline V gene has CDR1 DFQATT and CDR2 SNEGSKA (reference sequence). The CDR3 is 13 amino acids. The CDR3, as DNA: TGCGGAGGAATCGAAGCGCCGTACAATGAGCAGTACTTC. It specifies CGGIEAPYNEQYF.

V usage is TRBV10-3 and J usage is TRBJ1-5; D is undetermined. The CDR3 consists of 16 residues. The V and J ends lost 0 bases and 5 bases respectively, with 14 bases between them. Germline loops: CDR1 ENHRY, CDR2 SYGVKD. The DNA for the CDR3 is TGTGCCATCAGTGAGTCCGAAGAAGTTAGGTATCAGCCCCAGCATTTT. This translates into CAISESEEVRYQPQHF.

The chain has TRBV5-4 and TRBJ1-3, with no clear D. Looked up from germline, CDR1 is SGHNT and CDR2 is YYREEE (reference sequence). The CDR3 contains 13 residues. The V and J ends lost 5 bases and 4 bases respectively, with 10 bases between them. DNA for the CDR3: TGTGCCAGCAGTCATGCGGACGGAAACACCATATATTTT. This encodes CASSHADGNTIYF.

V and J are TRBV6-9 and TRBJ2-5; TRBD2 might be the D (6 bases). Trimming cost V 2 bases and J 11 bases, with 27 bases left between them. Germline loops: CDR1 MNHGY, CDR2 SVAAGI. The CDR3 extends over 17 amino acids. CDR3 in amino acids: CASSYIPPWVLAGEQYF. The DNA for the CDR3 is TGTGCCAGCAGTTATATCCCCCCTTGGGTACTAGCTGGTGAGCAGTACTTC.

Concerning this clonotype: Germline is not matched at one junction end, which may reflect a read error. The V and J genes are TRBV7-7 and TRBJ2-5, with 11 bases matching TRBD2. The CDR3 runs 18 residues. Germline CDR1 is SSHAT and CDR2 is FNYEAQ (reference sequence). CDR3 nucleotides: TGTGCTAGCAGCTCCGGACTAGCGGGCTTAGGGTCCCAAGAGACCCAGTACTTC. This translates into CASSSGLAGLGSQETQYF.

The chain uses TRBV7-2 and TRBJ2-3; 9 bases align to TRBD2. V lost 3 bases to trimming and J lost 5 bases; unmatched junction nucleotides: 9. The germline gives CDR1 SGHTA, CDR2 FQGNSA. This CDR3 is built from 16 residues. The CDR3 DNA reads TGTGCCAGCAGCTTTCCGGCGGGGGGGCAGGGAGATACGCAGTATTTT. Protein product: CASSFPAGGQGDTQYF.

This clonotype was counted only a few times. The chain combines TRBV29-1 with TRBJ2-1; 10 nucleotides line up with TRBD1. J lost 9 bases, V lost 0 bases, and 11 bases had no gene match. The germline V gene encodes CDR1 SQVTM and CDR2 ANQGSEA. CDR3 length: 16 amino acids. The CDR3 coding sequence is TGCAGCGTTGAAGATATGGGACAGGGGATGGTTAGTGAGCAGTTCTTC. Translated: CSVEDMGQGMVSEQFF.

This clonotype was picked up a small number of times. The CDR3 bases are TGCGCCACACCTCACAGTGAGCAGTTCTTC. It yields the protein CATPHSEQFF. This sequence joins TRBV5-1 and TRBJ2-1, with D unclear. The CDR3 has 10 amino acids. Germline CDR1 SGHRS, CDR2 YFSETQ. V dropped 9 bases and J dropped 9 bases, with 10 bases sitting between them.

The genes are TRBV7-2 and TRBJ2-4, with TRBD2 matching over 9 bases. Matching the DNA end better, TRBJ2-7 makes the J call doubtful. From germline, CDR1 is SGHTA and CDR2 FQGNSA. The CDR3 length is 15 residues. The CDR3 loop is CASSLGMASGNEQYF. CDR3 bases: TGTGCCAGCAGCTTAGGGATGGCTAGCGGGAACGAGCAGTACTTC.

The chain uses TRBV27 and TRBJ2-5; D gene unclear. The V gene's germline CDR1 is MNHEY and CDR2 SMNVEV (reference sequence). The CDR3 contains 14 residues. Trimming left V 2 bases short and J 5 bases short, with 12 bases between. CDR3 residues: CASSLSTHGETQYF. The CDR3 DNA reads TGTGCCAGCAGTTTAAGTACCCATGGGGAGACCCAGTACTTC.

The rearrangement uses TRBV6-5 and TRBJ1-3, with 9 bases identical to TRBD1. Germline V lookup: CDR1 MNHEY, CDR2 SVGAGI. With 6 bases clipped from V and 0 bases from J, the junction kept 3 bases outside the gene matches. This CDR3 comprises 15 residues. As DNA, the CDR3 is TGTGCCAGCAGATGGACAGGGGCCTCTGGAAACACCATATATTTT. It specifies CASRWTGASGNTIYF.

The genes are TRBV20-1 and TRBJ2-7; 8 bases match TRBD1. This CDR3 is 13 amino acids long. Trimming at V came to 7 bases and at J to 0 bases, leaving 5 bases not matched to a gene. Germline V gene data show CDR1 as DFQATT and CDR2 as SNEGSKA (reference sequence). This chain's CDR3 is CSGGQGYSYEQYF. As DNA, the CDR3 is TGCAGTGGAGGACAGGGATACTCCTACGAGCAGTACTTC.

This CDR3 reads CASTMRGGGELFF. CDR3 nucleotides: TGTGCCAGCACCATGAGGGGAGGTGGGGAGCTGTTTTTT. The chain has TRBV12-3 or TRBV12-4 and TRBJ2-2, with a possible D match to TRBD2 (6 bases). V was shortened by 7 bases and J by 8 bases, with 14 bases between the two germline ends. The CDR3 sequence is 13 residues long.

The CDR3 DNA follows: TGCAGTGCTAGCCCTTACTTAGGGACAGGGGATAACACTGAAGCTTTCTTT. This gives the protein CSASPYLGTGDNTEAFF. V gene TRBV20-1 combines with J gene TRBJ1-1; TRBD1 matches 10 bases. The ends lost 3 bases at V and 2 bases at J; junction bases unmatched: 12. CDR1 is DFQATT, CDR2 SNEGSKA, per germline (reference sequence). The CDR3 length is 17 residues.

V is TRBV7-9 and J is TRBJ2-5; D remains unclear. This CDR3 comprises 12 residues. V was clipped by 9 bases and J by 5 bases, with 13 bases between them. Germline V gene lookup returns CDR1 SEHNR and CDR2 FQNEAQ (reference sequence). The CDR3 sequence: CASTMSTETQYF. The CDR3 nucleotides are TGTGCCAGTACCATGAGCACGGAGACCCAGTACTTC.

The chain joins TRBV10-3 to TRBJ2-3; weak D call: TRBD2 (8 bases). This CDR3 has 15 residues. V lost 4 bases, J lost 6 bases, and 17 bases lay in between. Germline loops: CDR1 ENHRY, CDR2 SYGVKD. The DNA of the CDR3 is TGTGCCATCAGTGCGGGAGGGGGCATGGGCGATACGCAGTATTTT. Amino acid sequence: CAISAGGGMGDTQYF.

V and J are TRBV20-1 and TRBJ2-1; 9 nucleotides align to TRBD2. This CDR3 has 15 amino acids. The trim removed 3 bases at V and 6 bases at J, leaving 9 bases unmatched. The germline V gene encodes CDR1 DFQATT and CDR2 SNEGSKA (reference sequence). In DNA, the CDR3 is TGCAGTGCTAGTGTAATAGCTAGCGGGATCAATGAGCAGTTCTTC. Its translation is CSASVIASGINEQFF.